The 30 T cell receptor beta chains given below trace back to one sample, sequenced in a study of blood T cell repertoires in COVID-19. Only in-frame clones appear in the TCRdb table, and some are missing; sequencing was by immunoSEQ multiplex PCR. The data contain under 300,000 clones, approximately 90% of them singletons. Sequenced material: PBMCs or T cells enriched from blood (not recorded which). The source is an older woman in a cohort exposed to, infected with or recovered from COVID-19 (not recorded which).

This sequence joins TRBV5-5 and TRBJ1-5, with TRBD1 identical over 9 bases. V was pared by 4 bases and J by 5 bases, with 4 bases of the junction left unmatched. Germline lookup yields CDR1 SGHKS and CDR2 YYEKEE (reference sequence). This CDR3 is built from 14 residues. DNA of the CDR3: TGTGCCAGCAGCGAGGGACAGGGTTATCAGCCCCAGCATTTT. This encodes CASSEGQGYQPQHF. The full variable domain, in which reference TRBV5-5 and TRBJ1-5 provide the parts outside the CDR3, is DAGVTQSPTHLIKTRGQQVTLRCSPISGHKSVSWYQQVLGQGPQFIFQYYEKEERGRGNFPDRFSARQFPNYSSELNVNALLLGDSALYLCASSEGQGYQPQHFGDGTRLSIL.

The chain recombines TRBV2 with TRBJ2-1; 11 bases fit TRBD2. This CDR3 region has 16 residues. Losses at the gene ends were 7 bases for V and 0 bases for J; bases not matched to a gene: 5. Germline V gene lookup returns CDR1 SNHLY and CDR2 FYNNEI. CDR3 region: CASIGLAGLSYNEQFF. The CDR3 DNA sequence: TGTGCCAGCATTGGACTAGCGGGTCTCTCCTACAATGAGCAGTTCTTC.

CDR3 nucleotide sequence: TGTGCCAGCAGCCGGGGTGAGGGGGCTGATGGCTACACCTTC. As protein: CASSRGEGADGYTF. The V and J genes are TRBV4-2 and TRBJ1-2; TRBD1 matches 7 bases. The CDR3 has 14 amino acids. V gave up 4 bases and J gave up 6 bases; unmatched junction bases: 8. Germline V CDR1 and CDR2: LGHNA, YNFKEQ.

This clone was seen more than once but under ten times. The chain joins TRBV5-4 to TRBJ1-2, with 9 bases matching TRBD1. The CDR3 is 14 amino acids. The germline V gene has CDR1 SGHNT and CDR2 YYREEE (reference sequence). Germline trimming cut 3 bases from V and 5 bases from J; bases unmatched to any gene: 5. The DNA of the CDR3 is TGTGCCAGCAGCTACCGGGACAGGGTGTATGGCTACACCTTC. Amino acid sequence: CASSYRDRVYGYTF.

The chain uses TRBV11-3 and TRBJ2-7, with 7 bases aligning to TRBD2. The V gene's germline CDR1 is SGHNT and CDR2 YENEEA. The CDR3 extends over 14 amino acids. The junction had 11 bases not matched to a gene; V was cut back by 3 bases and J by 9 bases. The CDR3 here is CASSLGGSDSSQYF. Here the CDR3 DNA reads TGTGCCAGCAGCTTGGGGGGGAGCGATAGCTCGCAGTACTTC.

The chain combines TRBV28 with TRBJ1-5; D gene unclear. Germline CDR1 is MDHEN and CDR2 is SYDVKM. This CDR3 contains 13 residues. Trimming took 3 bases from V and 11 from J, leaving 14 bases between them. DNA for the CDR3: TGTGCCAGCAGTTTTAGGGTTTCGGGAGCCCAGCATTTT. This translates into CASSFRVSGAQHF.

The chain recombines TRBV18 with TRBJ1-5, with D possibly TRBD1 on 5 matching bases. The length of the CDR3 is 14 residues. Germline V gene data show CDR1 as KGHSH and CDR2 as LQKENI. The ends were cut back, 2 bases at V and 6 bases at J, with 11 bases in the middle. The CDR3 sequence is CASSPSQDAQPQHF. The CDR3 DNA sequence: TGTGCCAGCTCACCATCACAGGATGCTCAGCCCCAGCATTTT.

As to this clone: Other DNA sequences of this sample code for an identical CDR3. The chain has TRBV24-1 and TRBJ2-3; 7 bases align to TRBD1. With V trimmed by 4 bases and J by 0 bases, 0 bases remained unmatched. This CDR3 is 14 amino acids long. CDR1 is KGHDR and CDR2 is SFDVKD in the germline V gene. CDR3: CATSETGSTDTQYF. The CDR3 DNA sequence: TGTGCCACCAGTGAGACAGGGAGCACAGATACGCAGTATTTT.

On this clone: One end of the junction is discordant with germline, which a read error may explain. The chain has TRBV5-1 and TRBJ2-1; 9 bases agree with TRBD2. CDR3 length equals 15 residues. Germline CDR1 and CDR2: SGHRS and YFSETQ. The CDR3 loop reads CASSLATGTSSTTLF. CDR3 nucleotide sequence: TGCGCCAGCAGCTTGGCTACCGGGACTAGCAGTACTACGCTCTTC.

This clone was picked up one time. V gene TRBV5-1 combines with J gene TRBJ1-4; D uncertain. Trimming shortened V by 3 bases and J by 8 bases, and 14 bases separated the two germline ends. The CDR3 sequence is 14 residues long. The germline V gene has CDR1 SGHRS and CDR2 YFSETQ. The chain's CDR3 is CASSSGRHGEKLFF. DNA of the CDR3: TGCGCCAGCAGCTCGGGGAGGCATGGCGAAAAACTGTTTTTT.

The chain uses TRBV7-2 and TRBJ2-1; 10 positions match TRBD2. Germline lookup yields CDR1 SGHTA and CDR2 FQGNSA. Germline trimming cut 10 bases from V and 7 bases from J; bases unmatched to any gene: 10. The CDR3 has 14 residues. CDR3 sequence (DNA): TGTGCCACCCGAGCGGGAGGGCCTGGGAATGAGCAGTTCTTC. Protein: CATRAGGPGNEQFF.

V is TRBV9 and J is TRBJ2-2; 9 positions match TRBD2. Germline loops: CDR1 SGDLS, CDR2 YYNGEE. The CDR3 extends over 16 amino acids. V shed 0 bases and J 3 bases; nucleotides not matched to a gene: 3. In DNA form, the CDR3 reads TGTGCCAGCAGCGTAGAGGCGGGAGGGTACACCGGGGAGCTGTTTTTT. Its protein product is CASSVEAGGYTGELFF.

The chain joins TRBV7-8 to TRBJ2-2; 14 bases align to TRBD2. The J segment lost 4 bases and the V segment lost 7 bases, leaving 11 bases of the junction unmatched. The CDR3 covers 18 residues. The germline gives CDR1 SGHVS, CDR2 FQNEAQ. The CDR3 coding sequence is TGTGCCAGCAACCCCAGGAGGACTAGCGGGAGGATCACCGGGGAGCTGTTTTTT. Its protein is CASNPRRTSGRITGELFF.

V gene TRBV18 combines with J gene TRBJ2-3; TRBD2 might be the D (6 bases). V shed 1 base and J shed 3 bases, with 14 bases lying between them. The CDR3 runs 16 residues. Germline V gene sequence: CDR1 KGHSH, CDR2 LQKENI. The CDR3 sequence: CASSPRTAGGTDTQYF. The CDR3 DNA follows: TGTGCCAGCTCACCACGGACGGCCGGGGGTACAGATACGCAGTATTTT.

This sequence joins TRBV10-3 and TRBJ2-7, with TRBD1 matching over 12 bases. The V gene end was trimmed by 2 bases and the J gene end by 3 bases; junction bases not matched to a gene: 5. This CDR3 spans 16 amino acids. In germline, CDR1 is ENHRY, CDR2 SYGVKD. The CDR3 bases are TGTGCCATCAGTGAGGCCGGGACAGGGGGCATCTACGAGCAGTACTTC. Encoded protein: CAISEAGTGGIYEQYF.

CDR3 region: CASSPGQVRGTETQYF. CDR3 nucleotides: TGTGCCAGCAGCCCGGGACAGGTCAGGGGGACAGAGACCCAGTACTTC. This rearrangement joins TRBV7-3 to TRBJ2-5; 8 nucleotides match TRBD1. CDR3 length equals 16 residues. Germline V gene sequence: CDR1 SGHTA, CDR2 FQGTGA. J gave up 4 bases and V 5 bases, and 12 bases lay outside the gene matches.

The chain recombines TRBV2 with TRBJ1-1, with TRBD1 identical over 9 bases. The CDR3 extends over 15 amino acids. V lost 4 bases, J lost 4 bases, and 7 bases stayed unmatched. CDR1 and CDR2 (germline): SNHLY, FYNNEI. The DNA for the CDR3 is TGTGCCAGCAGTGTGATTGGGACAGGGCCCACTGAAGCTTTCTTT. This sequence encodes CASSVIGTGPTEAFF.

The chain links TRBV30 to TRBJ2-1; TRBD1 matches 8 bases. This CDR3 comprises 17 residues. CDR1 GTSNPN and CDR2 SVGIG come from the germline V gene (reference sequence). The ends lost 1 base at V and 0 bases at J; junction bases unmatched: 8. The CDR3 is CAWSGLETGVSYNEQFF. The CDR3 nucleotides read TGTGCCTGGAGTGGGCTCGAGACAGGGGTCTCCTACAATGAGCAGTTCTTC.

The gene calls are TRBV5-8 and TRBJ2-7, with 10 bases fitting TRBD2. CDR3 size: 16 residues. Unmatched junction bases numbered 13, after V lost 4 bases and J lost 6 bases. Germline CDR1 and CDR2: SGHTS and YDEGEE. CDR3 in amino acids: CASSPSRTSGQGEQYF. CDR3 coding DNA: TGTGCCAGCAGCCCTTCCCGGACTAGCGGACAGGGCGAGCAGTACTTC. The full variable domain, in which reference TRBV5-8 and TRBJ2-7 provide the parts outside the CDR3, is EAGVTQSPTHLIKTRGQQATLRCSPISGHTSVYWYQQALGLGLQFLLWYDEGEERNRGNFPPRFSGRQFPNYSSELNVNALELEDSALYLCASSPSRTSGQGEQYFGPGTRLTVT.

The chain uses TRBV28 and TRBJ2-1; D is unclear. Germline lookup yields CDR1 MDHEN and CDR2 SYDVKM. There are 15 residues in the CDR3. The V end was cut by 2 bases, the J end by 4 bases, with 12 bases between. DNA of the CDR3: TGTGCCAGCAGTTTAGGGCTCAACCTATACAATGAGCAGTTCTTC. Translation: CASSLGLNLYNEQFF.

The chain recombines TRBV19 with TRBJ2-2; 8 bases align to TRBD2. CDR1 and CDR2 from the germline V gene are LNHDA and SQIVND (reference sequence). V was clipped by 0 bases and J by 6 bases; unmatched bases: 6. The CDR3 contains 16 residues. The CDR3 nucleotides read TGTGCCAGTAGTATAGATACCGGGAGGGCCCCCGGGGAGCTGTTTTTT. The encoded protein is CASSIDTGRAPGELFF.

The gene calls are TRBV5-6 and TRBJ2-7; 7 positions agree with TRBD2. V lost 0 bases and J lost 7; bases outside the gene matches: 7. The CDR3 is made up of 14 amino acids. Germline assignment: CDR1 SGHDT and CDR2 YYEEEE. CDR3 sequence: CASSLVAFGGEQYF. DNA for the CDR3: TGTGCCAGCAGCTTGGTCGCGTTCGGGGGGGAGCAGTACTTC.

The chain recombines TRBV30 with TRBJ2-7; D perhaps matches TRBD2 (6 bases). V lost 2 bases and J 3 bases, leaving 11 bases between the germline ends. Looked up from germline, CDR1 is GTSNPN and CDR2 is SVGIG (reference sequence). CDR3 length: 13 amino acids. The CDR3 coding sequence is TGTGCCTGGAGTAAGGGACTTCTCTACGAGCAGTACTTC. Translated: CAWSKGLLYEQYF.

This clone was seen only once. The chain uses TRBV7-3 and TRBJ2-1, with TRBD1 as a possible D gene (6 bases). The germline CDR1 and CDR2 sequences are SGHTA and FQGTGA. The CDR3 has 16 residues. Trimming pared 4 bases from V and 8 bases from J, leaving 21 bases between. CDR3 sequence (DNA): TGTGCCAGCAGCTCACCCGGGTACCACCGACAGGATGAGCAGTTCTTC. This encodes CASSSPGYHRQDEQFF.

This sequence joins TRBV7-2 and TRBJ2-7, with TRBD2 matching 11 bases. The trim removed 1 base at V and 3 bases at J, leaving 2 bases unmatched. The CDR3 runs 15 residues. Germline V gene lookup returns CDR1 SGHTA and CDR2 FQGNSA. CDR3 DNA: TGTGCCAGCAGCTTAGTCACTAGCGGGAGCTACGAGCAGTACTTC. Amino acid sequence: CASSLVTSGSYEQYF.

The chain is built from TRBV18 and TRBJ2-5; 7 nucleotides agree with TRBD1. V shed 4 bases and J 4 bases; nucleotides not matched to a gene: 9. CDR3 length: 15 residues. Germline V lookup: CDR1 KGHSH, CDR2 LQKENI. CDR3 in amino acids: CASSLSQAGGETQYF. CDR3 DNA sequence: TGTGCCAGCTCACTCTCTCAGGCAGGGGGAGAGACCCAGTACTTC.

This clone came up once. The rearrangement links TRBV5-1 to TRBJ2-7; TRBD2 matches 12 bases. Germline CDR1 SGHRS, CDR2 YFSETQ. V was clipped by 4 bases and J by 5 bases; unmatched bases: 7. The CDR3 totals 15 residues. The chain's CDR3 is CASSKTSGSVDEQYF. In DNA, the CDR3 is TGCGCCAGCAGCAAGACTAGCGGGAGTGTGGACGAGCAGTACTTC.

The chain is built from TRBV28 and TRBJ1-6, with D tentatively TRBD1 (5 bases). The V end lost 3 bases, the J end lost 10 bases, and 13 bases lay between the germline ends. There are 14 residues in the CDR3. Germline CDR1 reads MDHEN; CDR2 reads SYDVKM. The CDR3 here is CASSFQGLSSPLHF. Here the CDR3 DNA reads TGTGCCAGCAGTTTTCAGGGATTAAGCTCACCCCTCCACTTT.

The chain recombines TRBV21-1 with TRBJ2-7; the table's D call of TRBD2 was not tested on the DNA. TRBV21-1 is listed as a pseudogene. The CDR3 length is 13 residues. CDR3 in amino acids: CASSYLKVRGQYF. CDR3 coding DNA: TGTGCCAGCAGTTATCTTAAGGTCCGGGGGCAGTACTTC.

The chain links TRBV2 to TRBJ1-4; TRBD1 is a possible D gene (6 bases). The V gene's germline CDR1 is SNHLY and CDR2 FYNNEI. The CDR3 runs 15 residues. V lost 6 bases and J lost 1, with 12 bases in between. The CDR3 sequence is CASRGTGLTNEKLFF. The DNA of the CDR3 is TGTGCCAGCAGAGGAACAGGGTTAACTAATGAAAAACTGTTTTTT. Full variable domain (remainder filled in from reference TRBV2 and TRBJ1-4): EPEVTQTPSHQVTQMGQEVILRCVPISNHLYFYWYRQILGQKVEFLVSFYNNEISEKSEIFDDQFSVERPDGSNFTLKIRSTKLEDSAMYFCASRGTGLTNEKLFFGSGTQLSVL.